This T cell receptor (beta chain) was sequenced during a study of shared clonotypes between healthy human individuals. Per the original methods: Because ImmunoSEQ provided only junction sequences with no quality scores, the filtering differed. Using immunoSEQ multiplex PCR, the repertoire was profiled, and TCRdb retains in-frame clones only, with some absent. The DNA was the basis for D and trimming; V, J and clone size are from that table. This sample has 550,000 to 800,000 clones, with 74% found just once. This CDR3 is 14 amino acids long. V lost 1 base and J 5 bases, leaving 10 bases between the germline ends. The V gene's germline CDR1 is MNHEY and CDR2 SMNVEV (reference sequence). Comment on this clone: The antigen remains undetermined.

Overall study results and limits: Expectations were that clonotype sharing among donors would be affected by sequencing depth. The genetic and exposure-history diversity represented was limited by few donors. Unshared clonotypes carried lower generation probabilities than those common to all four donors.

Sequenced input: memory CD4+ T cells sorted from blood. Subset meaning: CD45RA-negative fraction. The TCR was taken from a woman in her thirties in good health. The chain combines TRBV27 with TRBJ2-3; D is uncertain. CDR3 in DNA: TGTGCCAGCAGTTTATATAGTATTAGAGATACGCAGTATTTT. Encoded protein: CASSLYSIRDTQYF.